This T cell receptor beta chain appears in the sequencing data of a study of T-cell memory formation after mild COVID-19. Study in general: Clusters were largely donor specific.

Study conclusions and caveats: The study found balanced CD4/CD8 in clones contracting day 15 to 85 and a CD4+ lean in later expanders. The CD4+ clones that contracted clustered mainly within CM and EM, and the CD8+ clones concentrated in EMRA.

V gave up 4 bases and J gave up 7 bases; unmatched junction bases: 7. In germline, CDR1 is MNHEY, CDR2 SMNVEV (reference sequence). The CDR3 loop spans 14 amino acids. The table lists this clonotype with a few counts. The antigen remains unidentified. Employing constant-segment primers, 5'RACE generated TCR alpha and TCR beta cDNA libraries bearing sample barcodes and UMIs. From the 5' RACE reads, TCRdb called clonotypes with MiXCR, one entry per CDR3 protein. The table lists fewer than 550,000 distinct CDR3 sequences, around 19% of them singletons. Sequencing was performed on PBMCs or a T cell subset sorted from them (not recorded which). The TCR sequence derives from an adult woman who had mild COVID-19 (a few samples of this study predate the infection). Cell type and time point are not known. This chain joins TRBV27 and TRBJ1-5; 7 bases are shared with TRBD1. Here the CDR3 reads CASSWGGQQQPQHF. CDR3 sequence (DNA): TGTGCCAGCAGTTGGGGGGGACAGCAACAGCCCCAGCATTTT.